A selection of T cell receptor beta chains follows, all from one sample in a study of blood T cells in healthy people across ages. TCRdb re-analysed the 5' RACE reads in MiXCR, keeping a single row per CDR3 protein. The profile shows over a million distinct CDR3 sequences, 45% to 70% of them singletons. Specimen: blood. The source is a young man in good health. The CDR3 runs from the conserved cysteine through the conserved F or W. Fields, in order: J gene, D gene, V gene, CDR3 length, clone size, CDR3 protein, CDR3 DNA. D genes are given only for firm matches. Not all rows give a size; the values are once, few, many and, for expanded clones, a class.

j_gene: TRBJ2-7; d_gene: .; v_gene: TRBV6-6; len: 16; abundance: once; CDR3aa: CASSYAQAGAKYEQYF; CDR3nt: TGTGCCAGCAGTTACGCCCAGGCGGGGGCGAAATACGAGCAGTACTTC
j_gene: TRBJ2-3; d_gene: TRBD2; v_gene: TRBV7-2; len: 17; abundance: .; CDR3aa: CASSRASGSSSTDTQYF; CDR3nt: TGTGCCAGCTCGCGGGCTAGCGGGAGTAGCAGCACAGATACGCAGTATTTT
j_gene: TRBJ2-3; d_gene: .; v_gene: TRBV5-1; len: 16; abundance: .; CDR3aa: CASSLADGGRTDTQYF; CDR3nt: TGCGCCAGCAGCTTGGCCGATGGAGGGCGCACAGATACGCAGTATTTT
j_gene: TRBJ2-3; d_gene: .; v_gene: TRBV6-4; len: 13; abundance: .; CDR3aa: CASSRLGGLAQYF; CDR3nt: TGTGCCAGCAGCCGGCTGGGGGGGCTCGCGCAGTATTTT
j_gene: TRBJ2-5; d_gene: .; v_gene: TRBV7-7; len: 16; abundance: few; CDR3aa: CASSPGLPTLQETQYF; CDR3nt: TGTGCCAGCAGTCCAGGCTTGCCGACTCTACAAGAGACCCAGTACTTC
j_gene: TRBJ2-1; d_gene: .; v_gene: TRBV3-1; len: 15; abundance: once; CDR3aa: CASSQALIANNEQFF; CDR3nt: TGTGCCAGCAGCCAAGCCCTCATAGCGAACAATGAGCAGTTCTTC
j_gene: TRBJ1-6; d_gene: .; v_gene: TRBV6-5; len: 14; abundance: .; CDR3aa: CASSYSLDNSPLHF; CDR3nt: TGTGCCAGCAGTTACTCCTTGGATAATTCACCCCTCCACTTT
j_gene: TRBJ2-2; d_gene: TRBD2; v_gene: TRBV3-1; len: 16; abundance: few; CDR3aa: CASSQDLAGHGGELFF; CDR3nt: TGTGCCAGCAGCCAAGATTTAGCGGGACATGGCGGGGAGCTGTTTTTT
j_gene: TRBJ2-7; d_gene: .; v_gene: TRBV20-1; len: 12; abundance: once; CDR3aa: CSASRVLYEQYF; CDR3nt: TGCAGTGCTAGCCGGGTCTTGTACGAGCAGTACTTC
j_gene: TRBJ2-7; d_gene: TRBD2; v_gene: TRBV2; len: 15; abundance: .; CDR3aa: CASRPLAGGTYEQYF; CDR3nt: TGTGCCAGCAGACCACTAGCGGGGGGTACCTACGAGCAGTACTTC
j_gene: TRBJ2-5; d_gene: .; v_gene: TRBV5-6; len: 16; abundance: .; CDR3aa: CASDDGRAGYQETQYF; CDR3nt: TGTGCCAGCGATGATGGGCGGGCCGGGTACCAAGAGACCCAGTACTTC
j_gene: TRBJ2-5; d_gene: .; v_gene: TRBV6-5; len: 14; abundance: .; CDR3aa: CASRDGWYQETQYF; CDR3nt: TGTGCCAGCCGGGACGGCTGGTACCAAGAGACCCAGTACTTC
j_gene: TRBJ2-3; d_gene: .; v_gene: TRBV21-1; len: 19; abundance: .; CDR3aa: CASTLFSGTSFTETDTQYF; CDR3nt: TGTGCCAGCACCCTTTTCTCCGGGACTAGCTTTACAGAAACAGATACGCAGTATTTT
j_gene: TRBJ2-3; d_gene: TRBD2; v_gene: TRBV2; len: 15; abundance: .; CDR3aa: CASSELAGDIDTQYF; CDR3nt: TGTGCCAGCAGTGAACTAGCGGGAGACATAGATACGCAGTATTTT
j_gene: TRBJ2-7; d_gene: .; v_gene: TRBV12-3/TRBV12-4; len: 13; abundance: few; CDR3aa: CASSFPGTDEQYF; CDR3nt: TGTGCCAGCTCTTTCCCGGGGACCGACGAGCAGTACTTC
j_gene: TRBJ2-7; d_gene: .; v_gene: TRBV4-1; len: 14; abundance: few; CDR3aa: CASSQSGTPYEQYF; CDR3nt: TGCGCCAGCAGCCAATCCGGGACACCCTACGAGCAGTACTTC
j_gene: TRBJ2-7; d_gene: TRBD1; v_gene: TRBV29-1; len: 14; abundance: .; CDR3aa: CSAGKNGQGGEQYF; CDR3nt: TGCAGCGCGGGAAAAAATGGACAGGGCGGCGAGCAGTACTTC
j_gene: TRBJ1-5; d_gene: .; v_gene: TRBV6-1; len: 14; abundance: once; CDR3aa: CASSQGTAYQPQHF; CDR3nt: TGTGCCAGTTCTCAGGGAACGGCATATCAGCCCCAGCATTTT
j_gene: TRBJ2-1; d_gene: .; v_gene: TRBV30; len: 10; abundance: .; CDR3aa: CASPVEIRFF; CDR3nt: TGTGCCTCTCCCGTAGAGATACGGTTCTTC
j_gene: TRBJ1-6; d_gene: TRBD1; v_gene: TRBV25-1; len: 15; abundance: few; CDR3aa: CASSTTGGQNSPLHF; CDR3nt: TGTGCCAGCAGCACGACAGGGGGACAAAATTCACCCCTCCACTTT
j_gene: TRBJ2-1; d_gene: TRBD2; v_gene: TRBV12-3/TRBV12-4; len: 16; abundance: .; CDR3aa: CASSSTSGRPYNEQFF; CDR3nt: TGTGCCAGCAGTTCGACTAGCGGGAGGCCCTACAATGAGCAGTTCTTC